This record looks at one T cell receptor (beta chain) sequence and its context. The data derive from a study of blood T cell repertoires in COVID-19. CDR1 is MDHEN, CDR2 SYDVKM, per germline. The CDR3 runs to 13 residues. Trimming removed 11 bases from V and 7 bases from J, with 20 bases in between. TCRdb's table, derived via immunoSEQ multiplex PCR, lists solely in-frame clones and lacks some. The sample includes around 130,000 clones, about 84% of them seen just once. This TCR came from a woman younger than 30 who had been exposed to COVID-19. The sequenced sample was PBMCs or T cells enriched from blood (not recorded which). The chain couples TRBV28 to TRBJ1-2; a weak D match, TRBD1 (5 bases). The CDR3 coding sequence is TGTGCCGTTTGGAGGGGCGCCCCCCCTGGCTACACCTTC. Amino acids: CAVWRGAPPGYTF.